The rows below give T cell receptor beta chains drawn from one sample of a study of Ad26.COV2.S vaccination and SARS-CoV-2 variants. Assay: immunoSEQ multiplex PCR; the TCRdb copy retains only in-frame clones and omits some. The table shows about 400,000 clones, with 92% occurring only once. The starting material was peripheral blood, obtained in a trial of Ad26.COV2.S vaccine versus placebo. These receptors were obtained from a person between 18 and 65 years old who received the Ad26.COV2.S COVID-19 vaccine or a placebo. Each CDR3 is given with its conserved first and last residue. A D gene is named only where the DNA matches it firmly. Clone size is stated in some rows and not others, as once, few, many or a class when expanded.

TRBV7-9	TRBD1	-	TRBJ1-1	TGTGCCAGCAGCTTAGCGAAAATAGGACAGGGGTTGAACACTGAAGCTTTCTTT	CASSLAKIGQGLNTEAFF
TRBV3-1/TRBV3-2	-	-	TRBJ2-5	TGTGCCAGCAGCTTCATCTCGCGAGAGACCCAGTACTTC	CASSFISRETQYF
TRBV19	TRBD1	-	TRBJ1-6	TGTGCCAGTAGTACAAGACAGGGGTTGAGTTCACCCCTCCACTTT	CASSTRQGLSSPLHF
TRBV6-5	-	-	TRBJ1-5	TGTGCCAGCAGGTATACGGTGGTGCAGCCCCAGCATTTT	CASRYTVVQPQHF
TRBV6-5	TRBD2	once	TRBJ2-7	TGTGCCAGCAGCAACCGGGGGGGTCGGGAGCAGTACTTC	CASSNRGGREQYF
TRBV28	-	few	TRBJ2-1	TGTGCCAGCAGTTCCCCCCGGAGGGGTTACAATGAGCAGTTCTTC	CASSSPRRGYNEQFF
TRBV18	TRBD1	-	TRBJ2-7	TGTGCCAGCTCACCGGGGACAGGGGGGTACGAGCAGTACTTC	CASSPGTGGYEQYF
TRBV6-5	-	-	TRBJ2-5	TGTGCCAGCAGTAACCAACAGACCCAAGAGACCCAGTACTTC	CASSNQQTQETQYF
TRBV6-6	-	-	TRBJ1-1	TGTGCCAGCAGTTACCCTACCGGGAGAACTACTGAAGCTTTCTTT	CASSYPTGRTTEAFF
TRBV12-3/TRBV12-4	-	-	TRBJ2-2	TGTGCCAGCAGTTTTGTTCGTCCCGGGGAGCTGTTTTTT	CASSFVRPGELFF
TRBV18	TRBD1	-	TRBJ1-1	TGTGCCAGCTCATCGCTCGGGACAGAGAACACTGAAGCTTTCTTT	CASSSLGTENTEAFF
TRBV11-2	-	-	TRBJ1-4	TGTGCCAGCAGCTTAGTTTTATCAGGGTCTTCGGAAAAACTGTTTTTT	CASSLVLSGSSEKLFF
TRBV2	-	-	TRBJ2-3	TGTGCCAGCAGTGAGGTGGGGCCGACGTTCACAGATACGCAGTATTTT	CASSEVGPTFTDTQYF
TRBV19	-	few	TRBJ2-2	TGTGCCAGTACCCCATTTCCCATTAGCAGCGGGGAGCTGTTTTTT	CASTPFPISSGELFF
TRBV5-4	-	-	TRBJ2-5	TGTGCCAGCAGCTTGGCGGCTAGCGAGATACAAGAGACCCAGTACTTC	CASSLAASEIQETQYF
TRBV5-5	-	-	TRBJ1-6	TGTGCCAGCAGCTCGCAATCAGGGTATAATTCACCCCTCCACTTT	CASSSQSGYNSPLHF
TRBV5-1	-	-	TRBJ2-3	TGCGCCAGCAGCCAGTTCCGGGCCCTGAGCACAGATACGCAGTATTTT	CASSQFRALSTDTQYF
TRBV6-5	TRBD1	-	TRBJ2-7	TGTGCCAGCAGGTCACACAGGGGGTCGAACGAGCAGTACTTC	CASRSHRGSNEQYF
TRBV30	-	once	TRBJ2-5	TGTGCCTGGAGTGTAGTAGCTACGGAGACCCAGTACTTC	CAWSVVATETQYF
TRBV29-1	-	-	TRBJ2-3	TGCAGCGTCCCGGGACTGGAGGGGGATACGCAGTATTTT	CSVPGLEGDTQYF
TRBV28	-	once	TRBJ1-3	TGTGCCAGCAGTTTGTGGGGGTCGAACACCATATATTTT	CASSLWGSNTIYF
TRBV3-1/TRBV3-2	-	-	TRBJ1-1	TGTGCCAGCAGCCAACAGGGGATGGTCCCCGAAGCTTTCTTT	CASSQQGMVPEAFF
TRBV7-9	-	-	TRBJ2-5	TGTGCCAGCAGCTACTATAAACCGACCCGGGAGACCCAGTACTTC	CASSYYKPTRETQYF
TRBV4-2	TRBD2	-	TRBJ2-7	TGTGCCAGCAGCCGATCCGGGGGGGTCTCCTACGAGCAGTACTTC	CASSRSGGVSYEQYF
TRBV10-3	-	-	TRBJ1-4	TGTGCCATCAGTGCCTCCGGCAGGGGCGCGGGGGGTGAAAAACTGTTTTTT	CAISASGRGAGGEKLFF
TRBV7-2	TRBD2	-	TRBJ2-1	TGTGCCAGCAGCCTGCGGGGACTAGCGGGGCTACCAGCTGAGCAGTTCTTC	CASSLRGLAGLPAEQFF
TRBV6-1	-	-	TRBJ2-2	TGTGCCAGCAGTGAAGCCTCGCCACAGCTCACGGTTTTT	CASSEASPQLTVF
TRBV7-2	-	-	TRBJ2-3	TGTGCCAGCAGCTTAGGCCGCTCCGGGGGCACAGATACGCAGTATTTT	CASSLGRSGGTDTQYF
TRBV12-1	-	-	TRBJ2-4	TGTGCCAGCAGCTTAGCCAACATTCAGTACTTC	CASSLANIQYF
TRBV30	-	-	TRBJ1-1	TGTGCCTGGAGTCCCACGGGGGGGACTGAAGCTTTCTTT	CAWSPTGGTEAFF
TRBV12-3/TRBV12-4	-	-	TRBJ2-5	TGTGCCAGCAGAGTCGGGCTACAAGAGACCCAGTACTTC	CASRVGLQETQYF
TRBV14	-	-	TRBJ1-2	TGTGCCAGCAGCCGGACCCGGACAGACGTATATGGCTACACCTTC	CASSRTRTDVYGYTF
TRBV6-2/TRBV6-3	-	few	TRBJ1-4	TGTGCCAGCAGTTACTCTCTCGGGGTCAACTTTTATGGAAAACTGTTTTTT	CASSYSLGVNFYGKLFF
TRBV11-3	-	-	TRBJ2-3	TGTGCCAGCAGCTCCTTAATCGAGACAACGCAGTATTTT	CASSSLIETTQYF
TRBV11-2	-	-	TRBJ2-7	TGTGCCAGCAGCTTAGATTTGCAGGCCCGCTACGAGCAGTACTTC	CASSLDLQARYEQYF
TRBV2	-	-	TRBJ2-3	TGTGCCAGCAGACTGCTCGAACCCAGCAGGTACACAGATACGCAGTATTTT	CASRLLEPSRYTDTQYF
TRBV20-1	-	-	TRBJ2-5	TGCAGTGCTAGTCTCTATGAGACCCAGTACTTC	CSASLYETQYF
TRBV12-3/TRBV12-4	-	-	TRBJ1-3	TGTGCCAGCAGTCTACCCCGGGGAAACACCATATATTTT	CASSLPRGNTIYF
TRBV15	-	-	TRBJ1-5	TGTGCCACCAGCAGAGATCGCGCAGCCGAGCCCCAGCATTTT	CATSRDRAAEPQHF
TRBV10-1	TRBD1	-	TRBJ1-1	TGCGCCAGCAGTGTAGCACAGGGGAGCACTGAAGCTTTCTTT	CASSVAQGSTEAFF
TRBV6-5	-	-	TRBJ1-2	TGTGCCAGCAGTTACTCGACTGGCAGCGGGGTCTATGGCTACACCTTC	CASSYSTGSGVYGYTF
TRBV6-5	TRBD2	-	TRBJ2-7	TGTGCCAGCAGAGCCGGGGGGTCCTCCTACGAGCAGTACTTC	CASRAGGSSYEQYF
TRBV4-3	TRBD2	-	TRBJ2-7	TGCGCCAGCAGCCAAGGACTAGCGGGGTACAACGAGCAGTACTTC	CASSQGLAGYNEQYF
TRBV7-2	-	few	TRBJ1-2	TGTGCCAGCAGCTTAGGACAGAATGGCTACACCTTC	CASSLGQNGYTF
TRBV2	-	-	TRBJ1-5	TGTGCCAGCACCGACACAACGGTGATAGGCCTTAATCAGCCCCAGCATTTT	CASTDTTVIGLNQPQHF
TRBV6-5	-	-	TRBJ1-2	TGTGCCAGCAGTTACAACAGGGTGGCTGGCTACACCTTC	CASSYNRVAGYTF
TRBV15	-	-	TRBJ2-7	TGTGCCACCAGCGCACGGACGTTTCCTACGGAGCAGTACTTC	CATSARTFPTEQYF
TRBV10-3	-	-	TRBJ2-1	TGTGCCATCCAGGAATGGTTATCGTGGAATGAGCAGTTCTTC	CAIQEWLSWNEQFF
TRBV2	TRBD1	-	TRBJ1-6	TGTGCCAGCAGTGGAGACAGGGTCAATTCACCCCTCCACTTT	CASSGDRVNSPLHF
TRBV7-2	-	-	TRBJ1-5	TGTGCCAGCAGCTTACTTTACAGGGTTGGCAATCAGCCCCAGCATTTT	CASSLLYRVGNQPQHF
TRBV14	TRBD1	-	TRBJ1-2	TGTGCCAGCAGCCAAGATTACGGGACAGTCGGCTACACCTTC	CASSQDYGTVGYTF
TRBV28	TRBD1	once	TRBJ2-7	TGTGCCAGCAAAAAAACAGGGGACGAGCAGTACTTC	CASKKTGDEQYF
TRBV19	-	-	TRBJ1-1	TGTGCCAGTAGTCTCGGGACGGTGAACACTGAAGCTTTCTTT	CASSLGTVNTEAFF
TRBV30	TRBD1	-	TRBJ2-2	TGTGCCTGGAGTGTACAGGGGGTCACCGGGGAGCTGTTTTTT	CAWSVQGVTGELFF
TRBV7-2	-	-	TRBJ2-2	TGTGCCAGCAGCCCCCGGAGGGGCAACACCGGGGAGCTGTTTTTT	CASSPRRGNTGELFF
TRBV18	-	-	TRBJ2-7	TGTGCCAGCTCACCAGACAGGACGACTCCCTACGAGCAGTACTTC	CASSPDRTTPYEQYF
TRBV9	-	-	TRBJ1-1	TGTGCCAGCAGCGTAGTTGTGAACACTGAAGCTTTCTTT	CASSVVVNTEAFF
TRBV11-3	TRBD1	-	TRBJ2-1	TGTGCCAGCAGCTATGGACAGGGACCCTACAATGAGCAGTTCTTC	CASSYGQGPYNEQFF
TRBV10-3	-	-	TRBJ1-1	TGTGCCATCAGAAAATCAGGGGATACTGAAGCTTTCTTT	CAIRKSGDTEAFF
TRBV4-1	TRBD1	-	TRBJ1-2	TGCGCCAGCAGCCAAGATCGGGGACAGGGCATTTATGGCTACACCTTC	CASSQDRGQGIYGYTF